A single sample gave rise to the 16 T cell receptor beta chains below, sequenced in a study of relationships among human T cell subsets. Semiquantitative ARM-PCR amplified T cell receptor alpha and beta CDR3 regions from mRNA. In ARM-PCR, communal superprimers followed tagged nested gene-specific primers for exponential amplification. TCRdb fed the multiplex PCR reads into MiXCR, producing one record per CDR3 protein. The profile shows 2,500 to 3,000 distinct CDR3 sequences, 82% of them singletons. The sample was total T cells sorted from blood. These receptors were obtained from a man in his forties or fifties in good health.

J is TRBJ1-2 and V is TRBV5-1; D may be TRBD1 (5 bases). Germline V gene sequence: CDR1 SGHRS, CDR2 YFSETQ. V was cut by 5 bases and J by 7 bases, with 12 bases left in between. This CDR3 is built from 12 residues. CDR3 DNA sequence: TGCGCCAGCAGTAGGGGAATGAGTGGCTACACCTTC. It is translated as CASSRGMSGYTF.

The chain is built from TRBV2 and TRBJ1-6; D not certain. Deletions cut 4 bases from V and 9 bases from J, with 4 bases between. The CDR3 extends over 11 amino acids. Germline CDR1 SNHLY, CDR2 FYNNEI. The CDR3 region has the DNA TGTGCCAGCAGTGCATCTTCACCCCTCCACTTT. Protein product: CASSASSPLHF. The full variable domain, with the rest looked up from reference TRBV2 and TRBJ1-6, is EPEVTQTPSHQVTQMGQEVILRCVPISNHLYFYWYRQILGQKVEFLVSFYNNEISEKSEIFDDQFSVERPDGSNFTLKIRSTKLEDSAMYFCASSASSPLHFGNGTRLTVT.

The rearrangement joins TRBV10-3 to TRBJ1-1; TRBD1 matches at 12 bases. The germline CDR1 and CDR2 sequences are ENHRY and SYGVKD. This CDR3 contains 13 residues. The V gene end was trimmed by 11 bases and the J gene end by 11 bases; junction bases not matched to a gene: 12. DNA for the CDR3: TGTGCCTCGACCGGGACAGGGGGCGCAGGGGCTTTCTTT. Translating it yields CASTGTGGAGAFF.

The rearrangement uses TRBV20-1 and TRBJ2-1; D gene uncertain. The CDR3 is 11 amino acids. The germline V gene has CDR1 DFQATT and CDR2 SNEGSKA (reference sequence). Trimming removed 0 bases at V and 9 bases at J, with 6 bases between. The CDR3 protein is CSARDQVEQFF. In DNA, the CDR3 is TGCAGTGCTAGAGATCAGGTTGAGCAGTTCTTC.

This clonotype was seen only once. The chain combines TRBV28 with TRBJ1-2; perhaps TRBD1 as D (5 bases). With 7 bases removed from V and 3 bases from J, the gap between germline ends came to 15 bases. Germline V gene lookup returns CDR1 MDHEN and CDR2 SYDVKM. The CDR3 consists of 14 residues. The CDR3 reads CASTRPGRYYGYTF. For the CDR3, the DNA is TGTGCCAGCACCCGCCCGGGACGTTACTATGGCTACACCTTC.

This CDR3 is CASSQLVQKQYF. CDR3 DNA: TGTGCCAGCAGTCAACTAGTGCAGAAGCAGTACTTC. This chain connects TRBV28 to TRBJ2-7, with TRBD2 as a possible D gene (5 bases). Trimming cost V 5 bases and J 8 bases, with 13 bases left between them. The CDR3 is made up of 12 amino acids. Germline assignment: CDR1 MDHEN and CDR2 SYDVKM.

The rearrangement joins TRBV25-1 to TRBJ2-7, with D unclear. The CDR3 runs 11 residues. The germline V and J ends were trimmed by 0 bases and 6 bases, with 3 bases remaining between them. CDR1 and CDR2 from the germline V gene are MGHDK and SYGVNS. The CDR3 DNA reads TGTGCCAGCAGTGAATACGCCGAGCAGTACTTC. It translates to CASSEYAEQYF.

This chain connects TRBV5-1 to TRBJ1-1, with no clear D. V lost 3 bases to trimming and J lost 4 bases, with 7 bases between them. This CDR3 is built from 12 residues. Germline V lookup: CDR1 SGHRS, CDR2 YFSETQ. This CDR3 reads CASSSSPTEAFF. CDR3 DNA: TGCGCCAGCAGCTCCAGCCCCACTGAAGCTTTCTTT. Full variable domain (rest looked up from reference TRBV5-1 and TRBJ1-1): KAGVTQTPRYLIKTRGQQVTLSCSPISGHRSVSWYQQTPGQGLQFLFEYFSETQRNKGNFPGRFSGRQFSNSRSEMNVSTLELGDSALYLCASSSSPTEAFFGQGTRLTVV.

This chain links TRBV20-1 with TRBJ2-5; D gene unclear. The CDR3 loop spans 13 amino acids. The V end was cut by 3 bases, the J end by 5 bases, with 13 bases between. Germline V lookup: CDR1 DFQATT, CDR2 SNEGSKA (reference sequence). The CDR3 DNA is TGCAGTGCTAGCTTAACCCTAGGCGAGACCCAGTACTTC. Its protein is CSASLTLGETQYF.

This chain joins TRBV12-3 or TRBV12-4 and TRBJ2-7; 9 bases align to TRBD1. The CDR3 runs 14 residues. Trimming cost V 4 bases and J 3 bases; bases outside gene matches: 4. The CDR3 loop reads CASSYDRGFYEQYF. The CDR3 nucleotides are TGTGCCAGCAGTTACGACAGGGGGTTCTACGAGCAGTACTTC.

This rearrangement joins TRBV24-1 to TRBJ2-3; 14 bases are shared with TRBD2. Trimming removed 3 bases from V and 5 bases from J; junction bases left unmatched: 6. Germline CDR1 and CDR2: KGHDR and SFDVKD. The CDR3 consists of 17 residues. The CDR3 sequence: CATSDTTSGRAGDTQYF. In DNA, the CDR3 is TGTGCCACCAGTGATACGACTAGCGGGAGGGCCGGAGATACGCAGTATTTT.

The genes are TRBV12-3 or TRBV12-4 and TRBJ1-1; no clear D. V was clipped by 0 bases and J by 5 bases, with 7 bases between them. There are 13 residues in the CDR3. CDR3 protein: CASSLARYTEAFF. CDR3 bases: TGTGCCAGCAGTTTAGCGCGATATACTGAAGCTTTCTTT.

V usage is TRBV28 and J usage is TRBJ2-7, with 12 bases that match TRBD2. Per germline, CDR1 MDHEN and CDR2 SYDVKM. The CDR3 is 18 amino acids. With 1 base clipped from V and 0 bases from J, the junction kept 7 bases outside the gene matches. CDR3 DNA: TGTGCCAGCAGTTTATATCTTACGACTAGCGGGAGCTCCTACGAGCAGTACTTC. Its protein is CASSLYLTTSGSSYEQYF.

The chain joins TRBV27 to TRBJ2-3; no clear D gene. The CDR3 runs to 14 residues. The V end was cut by 6 bases, the J end by 2 bases, with 12 bases between. Germline CDR1 and CDR2: MNHEY and SMNVEV (reference sequence). CDR3 DNA: TGTGCCAGCAGCCTTGGGTATTACACAGATACGCAGTATTTT. Protein sequence: CASSLGYYTDTQYF.

The J gene is TRBJ1-5, the V gene TRBV19; no clear D gene. Germline-derived CDR1 and CDR2 are LNHDA and SQIVND (reference sequence). Trimming cost V 3 bases and J 4 bases, with 13 bases left between them. The CDR3 covers 15 residues. The CDR3 region has the DNA TGTGCCAGTAGTATCGTATTGTGGGGAAATCAGCCCCAGCATTTT. As protein: CASSIVLWGNQPQHF.

The chain recombines TRBV11-2 with TRBJ2-2, with D possibly TRBD1 on 5 matching bases. CDR1 is SGHAT and CDR2 is FQNNGV in the germline V gene. V shed 2 bases and J shed 4 bases, with 8 bases lying between them. CDR3 length equals 14 residues. CDR3 sequence reads: CASSLRQSTGELFF. DNA of the CDR3: TGTGCCAGCAGCTTAAGACAGAGCACCGGGGAGCTGTTTTTT.